Listed below are T cell receptor beta chains from one sample, sequenced in a study of blood T cell repertoires in COVID-19. Clones were sequenced by immunoSEQ multiplex PCR, and TCRdb holds only the in-frame ones, with some missing. The sample has tens of thousands of clones, over 75% seen once; the top ten hold roughly a tenth. Sequenced: peripheral blood. The receptors come from a man between 65 and 80 years old with active or convalescent COVID-19. Each CDR3 is given with its conserved first and last residue. A D gene is named only where the DNA matches it firmly.

v_gene,j_gene,d_gene,CDR3nt,CDR3aa
TRBV29-1,TRBJ1-1,NA,TGCAGCGGGGGAGCCTACACTGAAGCTTTCTTT,CSGGAYTEAFF
TRBV27,TRBJ2-5,TRBD1,TGTGCCAGCTCCCGGGACAGACAAGAGACCCAGTACTTC,CASSRDRQETQYF
TRBV9,TRBJ1-1,NA,TGTGCCAGCAGCGTAGTTGGAGGGGTGAACACTGAAGCTTTCTTT,CASSVVGGVNTEAFF
TRBV19,TRBJ2-7,TRBD1,TGTGCCAGTGGCACGGGACAGGACTACTACGAGCAGTACTTC,CASGTGQDYYEQYF
TRBV9,TRBJ2-7,TRBD1,TGTGCCAGCAGCGTCGGACAGGGGCAGCAGTACTTC,CASSVGQGQQYF
TRBV21-1,TRBJ2-5,NA,TGTGCCAGCAGCAAGGGTTGTCCGAGAGGGCGGGAAGGAGAGACCCAGTACTTC,CASSKGCPRGREGETQYF
TRBV7-2,TRBJ1-1,NA,TGTGCCAGCAGCATAGGCAATCAGGGTAGCACTGAAGCTTTCTTT,CASSIGNQGSTEAFF
TRBV24-1,TRBJ2-3,NA,TGTGCCACCGGGTGGAGTGGGTCGGCAGATACGCAGTATTTT,CATGWSGSADTQYF
TRBV15,TRBJ1-5,TRBD1,TGTGCCACCAGCAGAGATGGACAGGGGGGGAATCAGCCCCAGCATTTT,CATSRDGQGGNQPQHF
TRBV9,TRBJ2-7,TRBD2,TGTGCCAGCAACCCTAGCGGGAGCCACTACGAGCAGTACTTC,CASNPSGSHYEQYF
TRBV6-5,TRBJ1-6,NA,TGTGCCAGCAGTCTGGACTCCTCGGGGTCACCCCTCCACTTT,CASSLDSSGSPLHF
TRBV28,TRBJ2-5,NA,TGTGCCAGCAGTCCTGTAACCGGGGACTGGCCGGGGGCCCAGTACTTC,CASSPVTGDWPGAQYF
TRBV11-2,TRBJ2-7,NA,TGTGCCAGCAGCCTTGGACAGACGAGCTCCTACGAGCAGTACTTC,CASSLGQTSSYEQYF